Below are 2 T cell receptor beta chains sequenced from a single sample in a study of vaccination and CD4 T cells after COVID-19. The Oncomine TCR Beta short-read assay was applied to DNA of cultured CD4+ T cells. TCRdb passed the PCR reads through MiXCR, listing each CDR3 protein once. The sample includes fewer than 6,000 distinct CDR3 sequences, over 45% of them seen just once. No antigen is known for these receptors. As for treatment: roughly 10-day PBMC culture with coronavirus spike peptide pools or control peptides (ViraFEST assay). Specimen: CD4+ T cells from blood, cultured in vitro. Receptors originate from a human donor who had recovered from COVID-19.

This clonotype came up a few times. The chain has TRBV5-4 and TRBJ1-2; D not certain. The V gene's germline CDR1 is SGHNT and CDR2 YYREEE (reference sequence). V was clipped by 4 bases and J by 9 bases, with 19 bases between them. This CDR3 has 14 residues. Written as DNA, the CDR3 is TGTGCCAGCAGCGGAACCGGGGAAGGTGGGAGCTACACCTTC. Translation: CASSGTGEGGSYTF.

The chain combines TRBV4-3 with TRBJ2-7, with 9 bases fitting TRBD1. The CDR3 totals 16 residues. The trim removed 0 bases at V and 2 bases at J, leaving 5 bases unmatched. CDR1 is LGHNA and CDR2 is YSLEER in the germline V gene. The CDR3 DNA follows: TGCGCCAGCAGCCAAGATATACAGGGGGCTACCTACGAGCAGTACTTC. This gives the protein CASSQDIQGATYEQYF.